This is a list of T cell receptor beta chains from one sample in a study of T cell repertoires in cytomegalovirus infection. One entry per CDR3 protein, called by TCRdb with MiXCR from the reads. The table has under 250,000 distinct CDR3 sequences, approximately 13% seen once. Sequencing used PBMCs. These receptors were obtained from a human donor in good health (CMV status not recorded). Some clones in this sample may be carry-over from other donors' samples. Each CDR3 is given with its conserved first and last residue. Each record gives: J gene, clone size, V gene, CDR3 protein. Some rows mark clone size as missing; the rest say once, few, many or name a class of expanded clone.

>TRBJ2-3|many|TRBV5-5
CASSLTGSGADTQYF
>TRBJ1-4|many|TRBV19
CASSIGDRARKLFF
>TRBJ1-1|.|TRBV3-1
CASSQEDRDTEAFF
>TRBJ2-5|few|TRBV7-2
CASSSSGPLAGEETQYF
>TRBJ1-3|many|TRBV12-3/TRBV12-4
CASSRDPNGNTIYF
>TRBJ2-7|few|TRBV29-1
CSVGASSYEQYF
>TRBJ1-5|few|TRBV6-5
CASSLTGFGQPQHF
>TRBJ2-3|.|TRBV4-3
CASSQGRGRTDTQYF
>TRBJ1-2|few|TRBV28
CASSGEDRYYGYTF
>TRBJ2-3|many|TRBV7-8
CASSSNTDTQYF
>TRBJ2-7|many|TRBV7-2
CASSSLGGAGYEQYF
>TRBJ2-3|.|TRBV24-1
CATSDSGLARTDTQYF
>TRBJ2-7|.|TRBV20-1
CSASLAGLFSYEQYF